These T cell receptor beta chains were read from a single sample in a study of shared clonotypes between healthy human individuals. Produced via immunoSEQ multiplex PCR; TCRdb's table is partial and in-frame only. The data show roughly 2.5 million clones, roughly 92% seen once. Sequencing was performed on naive CD4+ T cells sorted from blood. The receptors were sampled from a young man in good health. The CDR3 runs from the conserved cysteine through the conserved F or W. The D gene is left open where the match is weak. Clone size, where shown, is once, few, many, or a class for clones that have expanded.

D gene | CDR3 length | clone size | J gene | V gene | CDR3 protein | CDR3 DNA
- | 14 | once | TRBJ1-1 | TRBV6-4 | CASKVAIGNTEAFF | TGTGCCAGCAAAGTTGCAATAGGGAACACTGAAGCTTTCTTT
TRBD1 | 16 | once | TRBJ2-3 | TRBV30 | CAWRRGQGAWADTQYF | TGTGCCTGGAGAAGGGGACAGGGGGCGTGGGCAGATACGCAGTATTTT
TRBD1 | 11 | - | TRBJ1-1 | TRBV10-3 | CAIKGAGEAFF | TGTGCCATCAAGGGGGCGGGTGAAGCTTTCTTT
TRBD1 | 13 | few | TRBJ1-2 | TRBV19 | CASSEGGGYGYTF | TGTGCCAGTAGTGAAGGGGGCGGCTATGGCTACACCTTC
TRBD2 | 17 | - | TRBJ2-5 | TRBV2 | CASSDPGLAGGRETQYF | TGTGCCAGCAGCGACCCGGGACTAGCGGGAGGGCGGGAGACCCAGTACTTC
TRBD2 | 16 | - | TRBJ2-3 | TRBV7-2 | CASSLGTSGTTDTQYF | TGTGCCAGCAGCTTAGGGACTAGCGGGACCACAGATACGCAGTATTTT
TRBD1 | 19 | once | TRBJ1-4 | TRBV5-3 | CARSLSGRGSGSTNEKLFF | TGTGCCAGAAGCTTGTCCGGCAGGGGGTCCGGATCAACTAATGAAAAACTGTTTTTT
- | 13 | - | TRBJ2-1 | TRBV6-6 | CASRSGVYREQFF | TGTGCCAGCAGGTCGGGGGTTTACCGTGAGCAGTTCTTC
- | 12 | few | TRBJ1-4 | TRBV10-3 | CAISESVEKLFF | TGTGCCATCAGTGAGTCCGTGGAAAAACTGTTTTTT
TRBD1 | 15 | - | TRBJ1-2 | TRBV18 | CASSPLGTGSYGYTF | TGTGCCAGCTCACCATTAGGGACAGGGTCGTATGGCTACACCTTC
- | 13 | - | TRBJ1-3 | TRBV10-3 | CAISLASGNTIYF | TGTGCCATCAGTTTAGCCTCTGGAAACACCATATATTTT
- | 14 | - | TRBJ1-2 | TRBV10-3 | CAISEAQAGNGYTF | TGTGCCATCAGTGAGGCGCAGGCGGGAAATGGCTACACCTTC
- | 16 | - | TRBJ1-1 | TRBV19 | CASSAYYTGKGTEAFF | TGTGCCAGTAGTGCCTACTACACAGGGAAGGGTACTGAAGCTTTCTTT
- | 13 | - | TRBJ2-5 | TRBV6-5 | CASTRTVQETQYF | TGTGCCAGCACCCGGACTGTTCAAGAGACCCAGTACTTC
- | 12 | - | TRBJ2-5 | TRBV6-6 | CASSFSGETQYF | TGTGCCAGCAGTTTCTCGGGAGAGACCCAGTACTTC
- | 14 | - | TRBJ1-1 | TRBV5-1 | CASSLGDLNTEAFF | TGCGCCAGCAGCTTGGGGGACCTGAACACTGAAGCTTTCTTT
- | 14 | - | TRBJ2-7 | TRBV15 | CATSRVGGSYEQYF | TGTGCCACCAGCAGAGTAGGGGGCTCCTACGAGCAGTACTTC
TRBD2 | 15 | - | TRBJ2-2 | TRBV19 | CASSLTSVGPGELFF | TGTGCCAGTAGTCTTACTAGCGTTGGTCCCGGGGAGCTGTTTTTT
TRBD1 | 14 | - | TRBJ1-2 | TRBV4-3 | CASSQGQGTGGYTF | TGCGCCAGCAGCCAGGGACAGGGAACCGGTGGCTACACCTTC
TRBD2 | 15 | once | TRBJ2-3 | TRBV5-1 | CASGTSGTGGDTQYF | TGCGCCAGCGGAACTAGCGGGACGGGGGGAGATACGCAGTATTTT
TRBD1 | 15 | few | TRBJ1-1 | TRBV7-9 | CASSPGQGMNTEAFF | TGTGCCAGCAGCCCGGGACAGGGGATGAACACTGAAGCTTTCTTT
TRBD2 | 17 | - | TRBJ2-5 | TRBV5-1 | CASSPLSSGGGQETQYF | TGCGCCAGCAGCCCCCTGTCTAGCGGGGGGGGACAAGAGACCCAGTACTTC
- | 14 | - | TRBJ2-1 | TRBV5-1 | CASTAGTAYNEQFF | TGCGCCAGCACCGCCGGGACCGCTTACAATGAGCAGTTCTTC
- | 13 | - | TRBJ2-7 | TRBV19 | CASSLLWGDEQYF | TGTGCCAGTAGTCTCCTCTGGGGGGACGAGCAGTACTTC
TRBD1 | 15 | - | TRBJ2-7 | TRBV19 | CASSTRGRGLSEQYF | TGTGCCAGTAGTACCCGGGGCAGGGGGCTCTCCGAGCAGTACTTC
TRBD2 | 15 | - | TRBJ2-1 | TRBV14 | CASSPLGGDYNEQFF | TGTGCCAGCAGCCCCCTGGGGGGGGATTACAATGAGCAGTTCTTC
- | 12 | - | TRBJ1-6 | TRBV10-2 | CASGQLNSPLHF | TGCGCCAGTGGACAGCTTAATTCACCCCTCCACTTT
- | 13 | once | TRBJ2-7 | TRBV11-3 | CASSLTYGVEQYF | TGTGCCAGCAGCTTAACGTATGGGGTGGAGCAGTACTTC
TRBD1 | 14 | - | TRBJ2-2 | TRBV9 | CASTSGGNTGELFF | TGTGCCAGCACGTCAGGGGGCAACACCGGGGAGCTGTTTTTT
TRBD2 | 17 | once | TRBJ2-3 | TRBV5-1 | CASSPRTRWGLTDTQYF | TGCGCCAGCAGCCCCCGGACTAGGTGGGGACTCACAGATACGCAGTATTTT
- | 15 | once | TRBJ2-3 | TRBV9 | CASSVGLGVADTQYF | TGTGCCAGCAGCGTAGGATTGGGGGTTGCAGATACGCAGTATTTT
- | 13 | - | TRBJ2-3 | TRBV7-2 | CASSQRNTDTQYF | TGTGCCAGCAGCCAAAGGAACACAGATACGCAGTATTTT
- | 13 | - | TRBJ2-3 | TRBV30 | CAWSVGAGDTQYF | TGTGCCTGGAGTGTCGGGGCCGGGGATACGCAGTATTTT
TRBD1 | 11 | - | TRBJ2-7 | TRBV20-1 | CSASHRGEQYF | TGCAGTGCTAGCCACAGGGGCGAGCAGTACTTC
- | 14 | - | TRBJ1-2 | TRBV19 | CASSIGWETEGYTF | TGTGCCAGTAGTATAGGATGGGAGACAGAAGGCTACACCTTC
- | 14 | - | TRBJ2-7 | TRBV5-1 | CASSLVAGEYEQYF | TGCGCCAGCAGCTTGGTGGCAGGGGAATACGAGCAGTACTTC
- | 14 | - | TRBJ2-7 | TRBV5-1 | CASSLGEGAREQYF | TGCGCCAGCAGCCTAGGGGAGGGGGCGAGGGAGCAGTACTTC
- | 15 | - | TRBJ2-3 | TRBV6-5 | CASSYSEASTDTQYF | TGTGCCAGCAGTTACTCGGAGGCTAGCACAGATACGCAGTATTTT
TRBD1 | 14 | few | TRBJ1-6 | TRBV6-6 | CASSSRQGTSPLHF | TGTGCCAGCAGTTCTAGACAGGGCACGTCACCCCTCCACTTT
- | 17 | once | TRBJ2-6 | TRBV4-1 | CASSQDPSLSGANVLTF | TGCGCCAGCAGCCAAGATCCGTCCCTCTCTGGGGCCAACGTCCTGACTTTC
- | 16 | - | TRBJ2-7 | TRBV19 | CASTTGRQAVPYEQYF | TGTGCCAGTACCACCGGTCGACAAGCGGTTCCCTACGAGCAGTACTTC
- | 15 | few | TRBJ1-5 | TRBV2 | CASSERDGFNQPQHF | TGTGCCAGCAGTGAAAGGGACGGATTCAATCAGCCCCAGCATTTT
TRBD2 | 16 | - | TRBJ2-5 | TRBV7-6 | CASSLRTSGVQETQYF | TGTGCCAGCAGCCTAAGGACTAGCGGGGTCCAAGAGACCCAGTACTTC
- | 13 | - | TRBJ2-1 | TRBV2 | CASSVAPTNEQFF | TGTGCCAGCAGTGTCGCTCCGACCAATGAGCAGTTCTTC
TRBD1 | 15 | once | TRBJ1-1 | TRBV10-3 | CAISDGQGHSTEAFF | TGTGCCATCAGTGACGGACAGGGTCATAGCACTGAAGCTTTCTTT
- | 14 | - | TRBJ1-1 | TRBV6-5 | CASRPDSLNTEAFF | TGTGCCAGCAGGCCGGACAGCCTGAACACTGAAGCTTTCTTT
- | 13 | - | TRBJ1-3 | TRBV6-1 | CASSLYSGNTIYF | TGTGCCAGCTCATTATACTCTGGAAACACCATATATTTT
- | 12 | - | TRBJ2-5 | TRBV30 | CAWSAAPGTQYF | TGTGCCTGGAGTGCGGCTCCGGGGACCCAGTACTTC
- | 14 | - | TRBJ1-1 | TRBV7-9 | CASSPKGGDTEAFF | TGTGCCAGCAGCCCAAAGGGGGGGGACACTGAAGCTTTCTTT
- | 12 | - | TRBJ2-2 | TRBV5-1 | CASSPEAGELFF | TGCGCCAGCAGCCCCGAGGCCGGGGAGCTGTTTTTT
- | 15 | - | TRBJ2-3 | TRBV7-2 | CASSVPAANQDTQYF | TGTGCCAGCAGCGTGCCGGCCGCGAACCAAGATACGCAGTATTTT
- | 16 | once | TRBJ1-1 | TRBV7-9 | CASRKEFQTGNTEAFF | TGTGCCAGCAGAAAAGAGTTCCAGACGGGAAACACTGAAGCTTTCTTT
- | 15 | - | TRBJ1-4 | TRBV7-2 | CASSNKHGPNEKLFF | TGTGCCAGCAGTAACAAACACGGTCCTAATGAAAAACTGTTTTTT
- | 13 | - | TRBJ2-2 | TRBV30 | CAWSAGNTGELFF | TGTGCCTGGAGTGCGGGGAACACCGGGGAGCTGTTTTTT
- | 11 | - | TRBJ2-7 | TRBV2 | CASMGGYEQYF | TGTGCCAGCATGGGAGGCTACGAGCAGTACTTC
- | 12 | - | TRBJ1-3 | TRBV2 | CASSDLGNTIYF | TGTGCCAGCAGTGATCTGGGAAACACCATATATTTT